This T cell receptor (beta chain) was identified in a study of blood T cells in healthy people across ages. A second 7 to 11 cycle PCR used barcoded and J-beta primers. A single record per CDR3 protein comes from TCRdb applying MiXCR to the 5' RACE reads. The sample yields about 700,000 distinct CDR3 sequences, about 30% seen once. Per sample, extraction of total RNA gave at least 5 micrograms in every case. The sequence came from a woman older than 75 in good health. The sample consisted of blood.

The CDR3 is CASSGARTQAGKLFF. CDR3 sequence (DNA): TGTGCCAGCAGTGGAGCACGAACCCAGGCGGGAAAACTGTTTTTT. The chain is built from TRBV2 and TRBJ1-4; no definite D call. CDR1 and CDR2 (germline): SNHLY, FYNNEI. Trimming left V 4 bases short and J 10 bases short, with 19 bases between. The CDR3 is 15 amino acids.